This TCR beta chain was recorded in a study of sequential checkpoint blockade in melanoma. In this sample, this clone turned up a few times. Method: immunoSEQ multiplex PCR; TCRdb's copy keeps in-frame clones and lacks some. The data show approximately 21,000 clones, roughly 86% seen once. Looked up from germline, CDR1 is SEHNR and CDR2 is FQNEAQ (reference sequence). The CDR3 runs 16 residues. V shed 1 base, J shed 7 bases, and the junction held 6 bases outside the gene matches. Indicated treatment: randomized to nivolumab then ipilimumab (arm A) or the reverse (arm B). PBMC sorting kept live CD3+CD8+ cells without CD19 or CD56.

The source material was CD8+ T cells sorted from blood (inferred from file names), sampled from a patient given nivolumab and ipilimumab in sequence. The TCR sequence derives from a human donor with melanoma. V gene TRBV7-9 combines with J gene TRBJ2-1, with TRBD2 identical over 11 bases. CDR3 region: CASSLGSGRAGNEQFF. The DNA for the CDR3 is TGTGCCAGCAGCTTAGGTAGCGGGAGGGCCGGGAATGAGCAGTTCTTC.